One sample yielded the 23 T cell receptor beta chains listed below, sequenced in a study of PD-1 blockade in classical Hodgkin lymphoma (dated by TCRdb to the early 2020s). What this sample's time point label stands for: cycle 4 day 1 (C4D1), after around six weeks of nivolumab. Relapse after autologous stem cell transplantation had occurred in all trial patients, and cohorts A, B and C were distinguished by prior brentuximab vedotin exposure. A Miltenyi CD8+ T cell isolation kit was used for magnetic negative selection to purify CD8+ T cells from thawed PBMCs. Library generation was performed with the immunoSEQ multiplex PCR assay. In TCRdb, the immuneACCESS table is reduced to in-frame sequences with V and J assigned. These tables do not hold every clone; where another copy was compared, an unresolved V gene accounts for under half, and the others remain unexplained. Here the sample has 4,000 to 6,000 clones; about 65% occur a single time. The top ten clonotypes cover 26% of the sample.

Source: CD8+ T cells from blood, taken before the fourth cycle of nivolumab. The receptors were sampled from a human donor with classical Hodgkin lymphoma.

This chain connects TRBV5-6 to TRBJ1-1, with a possible D match to TRBD1 (5 bases). Germline V gene data show CDR1 as SGHDT and CDR2 as YYEEEE. There are 13 residues in the CDR3. V dropped 0 bases and J dropped 11 bases, with 14 bases sitting between them. The CDR3 coding sequence is TGTGCCAGCAGCTTGGAAAAAGGGGTTAGGGCTTTCTTT. Amino acid sequence: CASSLEKGVRAFF.

The rearrangement joins TRBV27 to TRBJ2-2; a weak D match, TRBD2 (5 bases). Germline CDR1 reads MNHEY; CDR2 reads SMNVEV (reference sequence). Trimming removed 2 bases from V and 3 bases from J, with 10 bases in between. The CDR3 loop spans 15 amino acids. The CDR3 sequence: CASSLIAGDTGELFF. The CDR3 bases are TGTGCCAGCAGTTTAATCGCCGGGGACACCGGGGAGCTGTTTTTT.

The genes are TRBV11-1 and TRBJ1-1; 7 bases are shared with TRBD1. Trimming at V came to 8 bases and at J to 7 bases, leaving 10 bases not matched to a gene. Germline V CDR1 and CDR2: SGHAT, FQDESV (reference sequence). The CDR3 is 13 amino acids. The CDR3 spells CASSPYYRGEAFF. Written as DNA, the CDR3 is TGTGCCAGCTCCCCCTATTACAGGGGTGAAGCTTTCTTT. Filled out from reference TRBV11-1 and TRBJ1-1, the complete variable domain reads EAEVAQSPRYKITEKSQAVAFWCDPISGHATLYWYRQILGQGPELLVQFQDESVVDDSQLPKDRFSAERLKGVDSTLKIQPAELGDSAMYLCASSPYYRGEAFFGQGTRLTVV.

The gene calls are TRBV5-1 and TRBJ2-3; TRBD2 agrees at 9 bases. This CDR3 region has 16 residues. Germline-derived CDR1 and CDR2 are SGHRS and YFSETQ. Losses at the gene ends were 1 base for V and 2 bases for J; bases not matched to a gene: 5. The CDR3 spells CASSLRAGGSTDTQYF. CDR3 DNA sequence: TGCGCCAGCAGCTTGAGAGCGGGAGGTTCCACAGATACGCAGTATTTT.

The gene calls are TRBV7-8 and TRBJ1-2, with 9 bases that match TRBD1. V shed 1 base and J 2 bases; nucleotides not matched to a gene: 5. Germline V gene data show CDR1 as SGHVS and CDR2 as FQNEAQ. CDR3 size: 16 residues. The CDR3, as DNA: TGTGCCAGCAGCTTAGAGGGACAGGGAGCGAACTATGGCTACACCTTC. It yields the protein CASSLEGQGANYGYTF.

This clone was recorded only once. This chain uses TRBV7-6 with TRBJ2-3, with D possibly TRBD2 on 5 matching bases. With 0 bases removed from V and 3 bases from J, the gap between germline ends came to 19 bases. Germline CDR1 reads SGHVS; CDR2 reads FNYEAQ. This CDR3 has 18 amino acids. CDR3 loop: CASSLAFGEQDLTDTQYF. The CDR3 region has the DNA TGTGCCAGCAGCTTAGCTTTTGGGGAGCAGGATTTGACAGATACGCAGTATTTT. Drawing the rest from reference TRBV7-6 and TRBJ2-3, the complete variable domain is GAGVSQSPRYKVTKRGQDVALRCDPISGHVSLYWYRQALGQGPEFLTYFNYEAQQDKSGLPNDRFSAERPEGSISTLTIQRTEQRDSAMYRCASSLAFGEQDLTDTQYFGPGTRLTVL.

There are a few counts of this clone. This rearrangement joins TRBV4-1 to TRBJ1-4; 11 bases match TRBD1. There are 18 residues in the CDR3. The germline gives CDR1 MGHRA, CDR2 YSYEKL. Trimming removed 0 bases from V and 1 base from J; junction bases left unmatched: 4. CDR3 DNA: TGCGCCAGCAGCCAAGACCCCGGGACAGGGGGAACTAATGAAAAACTGTTTTTT. This codes for CASSQDPGTGGTNEKLFF.

This chain links TRBV16 with TRBJ2-1; TRBD1 is a possible D gene (7 bases). Germline-derived CDR1 and CDR2 are KGHSY and FQNENV. This CDR3 has 17 amino acids. Between the trimmed V and J ends, which lost 1 base and 7 bases, there was a span of 20 bases. The CDR3 DNA reads as TGTGCCAGCAGCCAATACAGGGGCGTCGGGAGTATAAATGAGCAGTTCTTC. Translated: CASSQYRGVGSINEQFF.

CDR3 coding DNA: TGTGCCAGCAGCTTCTCCGGGACCGACTACGAGCAGTACTTC. It translates to CASSFSGTDYEQYF. The V and J genes are TRBV7-5 and TRBJ2-7. TRBV7-5 is a listed pseudogene. There are 14 residues in the CDR3.

The chain links TRBV10-3 to TRBJ2-2, with TRBD2 matching 12 bases. Per germline, CDR1 ENHRY and CDR2 SYGVKD. J lost 8 bases, V lost 3 bases, and 13 bases had no gene match. CDR3 length equals 18 residues. The CDR3 spells CAISDEGLAGIMGGELFF. CDR3 DNA: TGTGCCATCAGTGACGAGGGACTAGCGGGTATAATGGGAGGGGAGCTGTTTTTT.

The chain recombines TRBV5-4 with TRBJ1-3; 8 positions match TRBD1. The V and J ends lost 4 bases and 1 base, in that order; junction bases with no gene match: 13. Germline-derived CDR1 and CDR2 are SGHNT and YYREEE (reference sequence). The CDR3 length is 18 residues. Here the CDR3 DNA reads TGTGCCAGCAGCCAAACGCAGGGACAGGTTCTGTCTGGAAACACCATATATTTT. It yields the protein CASSQTQGQVLSGNTIYF.

This clone is a singleton in its sample. The CDR3 spells CAISESILAGADYNEQFF. In nucleotides, the CDR3 is TGTGCCATCAGTGAGTCGATCCTAGCGGGGGCTGATTACAATGAGCAGTTCTTC. The chain uses TRBV10-3 and TRBJ2-1; 10 nucleotides match TRBD2. The CDR3 is 18 amino acids. J lost 4 bases, V lost 0 bases, and 9 bases had no gene match. Per the germline V gene, CDR1 is ENHRY and CDR2 is SYGVKD.

V usage is TRBV28 and J usage is TRBJ2-2; 14 nucleotides align to TRBD2. CDR3 size: 16 residues. Germline assignment: CDR1 MDHEN and CDR2 SYDVKM. V was clipped by 2 bases and J by 6 bases; unmatched bases: 2. The CDR3 sequence: CASSLPGLAGAGELFF. The CDR3 DNA reads TGTGCCAGCAGTTTACCGGGACTAGCGGGGGCCGGGGAGCTGTTTTTT.

This chain uses TRBV5-6 with TRBJ1-5; D gene unclear. The CDR3 length is 13 residues. CDR1 is SGHDT, CDR2 YYEEEE, per germline. V was pared by 3 bases and J by 3 bases, with 7 bases between. DNA of the CDR3: TGTGCCAGCAGCTATCGTCCCAATCAGCCCCAGCATTTT. It translates to CASSYRPNQPQHF.

V is TRBV29-1 and J is TRBJ2-3, with 8 positions matching TRBD2. After removal of 7 bases from V and 6 bases from J, the junction contained 12 bases not matched to a gene. The CDR3 has 14 amino acids. The germline CDR1 and CDR2 sequences are SQVTM and ANQGSEA. CDR3 nucleotides: TGCAGCGGTAAACCGGGGGGGAGTTTGGATACGCAGTATTTT. Protein product: CSGKPGGSLDTQYF.

The chain is built from TRBV7-8 and TRBJ2-7, with TRBD1 matching 9 bases. Germline lookup yields CDR1 SGHVS and CDR2 FQNEAQ. Trimming removed 4 bases from V and 4 bases from J; junction bases left unmatched: 5. The CDR3 is 14 amino acids. CDR3 in amino acids: CASSSWTGEYEQYF. DNA for the CDR3: TGTGCCAGCAGCTCCTGGACAGGGGAGTACGAGCAGTACTTC.

The chain employs TRBV10-2 and TRBJ2-3; D remains unclear. Per the germline V gene, CDR1 is WSHSY and CDR2 is SAAADI. The CDR3 contains 12 residues. The V gene lost 1 base and the J gene lost 4 bases, with 3 bases spanning the gap. The CDR3 sequence: CASSEFADTQYF. The CDR3 region has the DNA TGCGCCAGCAGTGAGTTCGCAGATACGCAGTATTTT.

The count of this clone is one. This chain uses TRBV6-6 with TRBJ2-7; D not certain. Trimming stripped 0 bases from V and 1 base from J, with 4 bases between. CDR1 is MNHNY and CDR2 is SVGAGI in the germline V gene (reference sequence). This CDR3 is built from 13 residues. In nucleotides, the CDR3 is TGTGCCAGCAGTTACTCAGAGTCCTACGAGCAGTACTTC. Translation gives CASSYSESYEQYF.

This sequence joins TRBV7-6 and TRBJ2-3, with TRBD2 matching 11 bases. In germline, CDR1 is SGHVS, CDR2 FNYEAQ. There are 16 residues in the CDR3. Germline trimming cut 3 bases from V and 0 bases from J; bases unmatched to any gene: 2. The DNA of the CDR3 is TGTGCCAGCAGCTTGGGACTAGCGGCCAGCACAGATACGCAGTATTTT. Encoded protein: CASSLGLAASTDTQYF. Full variable domain (remainder filled in from reference TRBV7-6 and TRBJ2-3): GAGVSQSPRYKVTKRGQDVALRCDPISGHVSLYWYRQALGQGPEFLTYFNYEAQQDKSGLPNDRFSAERPEGSISTLTIQRTEQRDSAMYRCASSLGLAASTDTQYFGPGTRLTVL.

The chain carries TRBV6-5 and TRBJ2-7; D uncertain. Germline lookup yields CDR1 MNHEY and CDR2 SVGAGI. This CDR3 is 11 amino acids long. V was cut by 4 bases and J by 5 bases, with 6 bases left in between. In DNA form, the CDR3 reads TGTGCCAGCAGTTTCTCTAACGAGCAGTACTTC. Protein: CASSFSNEQYF.

The chain has TRBV29-1 and TRBJ2-7; TRBD2 aligns across 9 bases. The V gene's germline CDR1 is SQVTM and CDR2 ANQGSEA. CDR3 length: 14 residues. The V gene end was trimmed by 6 bases and the J gene end by 4 bases; junction bases not matched to a gene: 10. The CDR3 DNA sequence: TGCAGCGTCTCTACGACTAGCGGACCGTACGAGCAGTACTTC. Encoded protein: CSVSTTSGPYEQYF.

The gene calls are TRBV7-9 and TRBJ1-2; D not certain. The germline V gene encodes CDR1 SEHNR and CDR2 FQNEAQ (reference sequence). Trimming shortened V by 5 bases and J by 4 bases, and 20 bases separated the two germline ends. The CDR3 has 16 residues. The CDR3: CASSPRQISNLYGYTF. The DNA for the CDR3 is TGTGCCAGCAGCCCCCGCCAGATATCGAATCTCTATGGCTACACCTTC. The full variable domain, rest sourced from reference TRBV7-9 and TRBJ1-2, is DTGVSQNPRHKITKRGQNVTFRCDPISEHNRLYWYRQTLGQGPEFLTYFQNEAQLEKSRLLSDRFSAERPKGSFSTLEIQRTEQGDSAMYLCASSPRQISNLYGYTFGSGTRLTVV.

Relative to its sample, this clone is medium-sized (0.01 to 0.1%). CDR3 sequence: CASSSGLAGGLETQYF. In DNA, the CDR3 is TGTGCCAGCAGTTCGGGACTAGCGGGAGGGCTGGAGACCCAGTACTTC. The J gene is TRBJ2-5, the V gene TRBV27; TRBD2 aligns across 16 bases. CDR1 is MNHEY, CDR2 SMNVEV, per germline (reference sequence). The CDR3 runs to 16 residues. Germline trimming cut 4 bases from V and 5 bases from J; bases unmatched to any gene: 4.